This note documents a single T cell receptor beta chain sequence. Its target is not known. These data belong to a study of response to subunit inactivated influenza vaccine. Trimming cost V 3 bases and J 3 bases; bases outside gene matches: 4. The germline gives CDR1 SQVTM, CDR2 ANQGSEA. The CDR3 is 13 amino acids. Study results and limitations: Authors suggested each seasonal flu vaccination may recruit only limited numbers of new T cells.

TCRdb re-called the RT-PCR reads with MiXCR, one entry per CDR3 protein. The sample lists about 480,000 distinct CDR3 sequences; approximately 12% were seen once. The sequencing here drew on PBMCs from blood, taken roughly 6 weeks after vaccination. The rearrangement joins TRBV29-1 to TRBJ1-2; 7 nucleotides align to TRBD1. This sequence was found in a man in his forties or fifties who received an inactivated influenza vaccine. CDR3: CSVEGRGDYGYTF. CDR3 nucleotide sequence: TGCAGCGTTGAGGGCAGGGGGGACTATGGCTACACCTTC.